This T cell receptor (beta chain) was profiled in a study of early T cells in non-severe SARS-CoV-2 infection. V lost 5 bases, J lost 6 bases, and 12 bases stayed unmatched. The CDR3 is 16 amino acids. The germline V gene encodes CDR1 MNHNS and CDR2 SASEGT. TCRdb independently ran MiXCR on the 5' RACE reads; one entry per CDR3 protein. The sample shows some 29,000 distinct CDR3 sequences, about 4.5% of them seen only once. The sequencing input was whole blood. This clonotype was sampled from an adult who was a healthcare worker with PCR-confirmed SARS-CoV-2 infection or an uninfected control (not recorded which). This chain uses TRBV6-1 with TRBJ2-1; 8 nucleotides line up with TRBD2. The CDR3, as DNA: TGTGCCAGCAGTCCAAGGGGACTAGGCCTACGCAATGAGCAGTTCTTC. Translating it yields CASSPRGLGLRNEQFF.